This T cell receptor (beta chain) was sequenced for a study of identical twins. Comments on this clonotype: Its matching antigen is unknown.

Carrying unique molecular identifiers, the cDNA also gained a universal primer site through template switching. TCRdb analysed the 5' RACE reads with MiXCR anew, one entry per CDR3 protein. In the table there are approximately 500,000 distinct CDR3 sequences, around 15% of which are singletons. Overall study results and limits: Alpha sequences that were out-of-frame and twin-shared showed an excess of low generation probability. Conclusions leaned on cross-sectional statistical analysis and did not track the same donors over time. The authors noted that invariant MAIT and iNKT cells could partly confound zero-insertion analyses.

The same sample was also studied in work on yellow fever vaccine responses in identical twins.

The TCR sequence derives from a woman in her late teens or twenties in good health. Material for sequencing was CD4+ T cells sorted from blood.

CDR3 nucleotides: TGCAGTGCTAACGTTCGCGGGGAGACCCAGTACTTC. Protein sequence: CSANVRGETQYF. The genes are TRBV20-1 and TRBJ2-5; weak D call: TRBD2 (5 bases). Germline assignment: CDR1 DFQATT and CDR2 SNEGSKA (reference sequence). The V gene lost 4 bases and the J gene lost 5 bases, with 11 bases spanning the gap. CDR3 length: 12 amino acids.